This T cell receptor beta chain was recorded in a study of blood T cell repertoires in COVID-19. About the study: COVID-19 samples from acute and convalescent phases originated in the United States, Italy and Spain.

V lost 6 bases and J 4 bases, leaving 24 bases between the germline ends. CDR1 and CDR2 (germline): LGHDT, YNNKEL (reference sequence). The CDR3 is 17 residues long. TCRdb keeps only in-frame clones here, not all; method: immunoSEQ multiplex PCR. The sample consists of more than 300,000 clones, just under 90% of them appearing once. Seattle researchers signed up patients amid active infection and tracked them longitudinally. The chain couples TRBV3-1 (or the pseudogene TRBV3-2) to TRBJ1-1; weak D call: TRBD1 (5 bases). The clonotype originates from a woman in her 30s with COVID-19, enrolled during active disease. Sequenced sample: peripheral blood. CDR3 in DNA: TGTGCCAGCAGTCATTGGTGGGGGGATACCCGGATCACTGAAGCTTTCTTT. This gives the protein CASSHWWGDTRITEAFF.